Reported below is one T cell receptor (beta chain). The V and J ends lost 2 bases and 10 bases respectively, with 18 bases between them. CDR3 length: 16 residues. Germline V gives CDR1 MDHEN, CDR2 SYDVKM. These data come from a study of blood T cell repertoires in COVID-19. Generated by immunoSEQ multiplex PCR, the TCRdb table keeps only in-frame clones and is missing some. The sample contains under 300,000 clones, around 86% of which appear only once. The sequence came from an elderly man with acute or convalescent COVID-19. J is TRBJ1-6 and V is TRBV28, with a possible D match to TRBD1 (5 bases). The sequenced sample consisted of peripheral blood. The CDR3 reads CASSLTAGTAGSPLHF. The CDR3 bases are TGTGCCAGCAGTTTAACCGCCGGGACGGCGGGGTCACCCCTCCACTTT.